This T cell receptor beta chain was recorded in a study of blood T cell repertoires in COVID-19. As processed by the authors: Estimation of nucleated cell counts was performed using reference gene primer amplification. Assay: immunoSEQ multiplex PCR; the TCRdb copy retains only in-frame clones and omits some. That table supplies the V and J calls and clone size; D and trimming were determined from the DNA. The sample has about 52,000 clones, 85% to 90% seen once. Germline V gene data show CDR1 as SGHRS and CDR2 as YFSETQ. The CDR3 is made up of 12 amino acids. V lost 3 bases to trimming and J lost 8 bases, with 9 bases between them.

The TCR was taken from a man older than 75 with active or convalescent COVID-19. The J gene is TRBJ2-1, the V gene TRBV5-1; TRBD2 might be the D (5 bases). The specimen was peripheral blood. CDR3: CASSWAGDEQFF. The DNA for the CDR3 is TGCGCCAGCAGCTGGGCGGGCGATGAGCAGTTCTTC. Full variable domain (rest looked up from reference TRBV5-1 and TRBJ2-1): KAGVTQTPRYLIKTRGQQVTLSCSPISGHRSVSWYQQTPGQGLQFLFEYFSETQRNKGNFPGRFSGRQFSNSRSEMNVSTLELGDSALYLCASSWAGDEQFFGPGTRLTVL.